One and the same sample provided the 25 T cell receptor beta chains below, sequenced in a study of cytomegalovirus exposure and HLA in healthy donors. Profiling relied on immunoSEQ multiplex PCR, and the TCRdb table lists in-frame clones only, not all of them. The table includes 260,000 or so clones, 88% detected once. Sequencing used PBMCs. The receptors originated from a woman younger than 35 in good health and CMV-seronegative.

This sequence joins TRBV7-9 and TRBJ2-7, with TRBD2 identical over 12 bases. CDR1 SEHNR and CDR2 FQNEAQ come from the germline V gene (reference sequence). The CDR3 has 16 residues. The junction had 4 bases not matched to a gene; V was cut back by 2 bases and J by 2 bases. The CDR3 spells CASSLILAGGTYEQYF. CDR3 DNA sequence: TGTGCCAGCAGCTTAATTCTAGCGGGAGGGACCTACGAGCAGTACTTC.

V gene TRBV19 combines with J gene TRBJ2-1, with 8 bases that match TRBD2. The CDR3 length is 13 residues. V gave up 6 bases and J gave up 4 bases; unmatched junction bases: 2. In germline, CDR1 is LNHDA, CDR2 SQIVND (reference sequence). CDR3 sequence (DNA): TGTGCCAGTAGGGGACTAGGGTACAATGAGCAGTTCTTC. Translated, it gives CASRGLGYNEQFF. Variable domain in full (rest from reference TRBV19 and TRBJ2-1): DGGITQSPKYLFRKEGQNVTLSCEQNLNHDAMYWYRQDPGQGLRLIYYSQIVNDFQKGDIAEGYSVSREKKESFPLTVTSAQKNPTAFYLCASRGLGYNEQFFGPGTRLTVL.

This clone was recorded only once. The chain links TRBV14 to TRBJ2-7; D is possibly TRBD2 (6 bases). CDR1 and CDR2 (germline): SGHDN, FVKESK. V was cut by 4 bases and J by 6 bases, with 10 bases left in between. The CDR3 loop spans 12 amino acids. CDR3 nucleotides: TGTGCCAGCAGCCCCGGAGGGTTCGAGCAGTACTTC. Protein: CASSPGGFEQYF.

The chain couples TRBV5-4 to TRBJ2-3; possibly TRBD2 for D (6 bases). V was pared by 0 bases and J by 4 bases, with 9 bases between. The CDR3 is 14 amino acids. From germline, CDR1 is SGHNT and CDR2 YYREEE (reference sequence). CDR3 loop: CASSLVLAPDTQYF. The CDR3 DNA reads as TGTGCCAGCAGCTTGGTCCTAGCGCCAGATACGCAGTATTTT.

CDR3 sequence (DNA): TGTGCCAGCAGTGTGTCGGGAGGAGTGAATGAGCAGTTCTTC. Its translation: CASSVSGGVNEQFF. The chain employs TRBV6-1 and TRBJ2-1; TRBD2 aligns across 7 bases. V lost 4 bases, J lost 7 bases, and 7 bases stayed unmatched. Germline V gene sequence: CDR1 MNHNS, CDR2 SASEGT. The CDR3 is 14 amino acids.

The rearrangement uses TRBV10-3 and TRBJ2-7, with 8 bases aligning to TRBD2. The CDR3 has 14 amino acids. The junction had 8 bases not matched to a gene; V was cut back by 3 bases and J by 7 bases. CDR1 and CDR2 (germline): ENHRY, SYGVKD. The CDR3 protein is CAISDRAGVREQYF. For the CDR3, the DNA is TGTGCCATCAGTGATAGAGCGGGAGTGCGAGAGCAGTACTTC.

The rearrangement uses TRBV6-1 and TRBJ1-5; weak D call: TRBD1 (5 bases). This CDR3 region has 14 residues. Germline lookup yields CDR1 MNHNS and CDR2 SASEGT. The V and J ends lost 0 bases and 7 bases respectively, with 10 bases between them. CDR3 DNA sequence: TGTGCCAGCAGTGAAGCAGGGACTAGGCAGCCCCAGCATTTT. This sequence encodes CASSEAGTRQPQHF.

This clone was detected only once. This chain connects TRBV29-1 to TRBJ2-1, with D maybe TRBD1 (6 bases). The CDR3 has 14 amino acids. In germline, CDR1 is SQVTM, CDR2 ANQGSEA. V gave up 6 bases and J gave up 3 bases, with 15 bases separating them. The CDR3 protein is CSVGGYRVYNEQFF. The CDR3 coding sequence is TGCAGCGTCGGCGGCTACAGGGTCTACAATGAGCAGTTCTTC.

V gene TRBV28 combines with J gene TRBJ2-7, with 13 bases lining up with TRBD2. The V gene's germline CDR1 is MDHEN and CDR2 SYDVKM. Trimming removed 3 bases from V and 7 bases from J; junction bases left unmatched: 6. The CDR3 loop spans 15 amino acids. CDR3 nucleotides: TGTGCCAGCAGTTTCGGACTAGCGGGAGTAGTGGAGCAGTACTTC. This sequence encodes CASSFGLAGVVEQYF.

This clone has only one observation. This CDR3 reads CASSLAGTGYYGYTF. CDR3 DNA: TGCGCCAGCAGCTTGGCCGGGACAGGATACTATGGCTACACCTTC. V and J are TRBV5-1 and TRBJ1-2, with 8 bases that match TRBD1. V lost 0 bases and J lost 3; bases outside the gene matches: 4. The CDR3 is made up of 15 amino acids. Germline CDR1 and CDR2: SGHRS and YFSETQ.

The chain joins TRBV7-6 to TRBJ2-2; 9 bases are a match to TRBD1. CDR3 length: 17 residues. J was trimmed by 2 bases and V by 2 bases; bases with no gene match: 6. From germline, CDR1 is SGHVS and CDR2 FNYEAQ. CDR3 amino acids: CASSLRLGQGNTGELFF. The CDR3 coding sequence is TGTGCCAGCAGCTTACGGCTGGGACAGGGCAACACCGGGGAGCTGTTTTTT.

This chain connects TRBV15 to TRBJ1-2; 8 nucleotides line up with TRBD1. The trim removed 5 bases at V and 8 bases at J, leaving 13 bases unmatched. The CDR3 is made up of 15 amino acids. Germline V lookup: CDR1 LNHNV, CDR2 YYDKDF (reference sequence). CDR3 sequence (DNA): TGTGCCACCAGCTATAGCCCTGGACAGGGTAACGGCTACACCTTC. Amino acid sequence: CATSYSPGQGNGYTF.

V and J are TRBV5-1 and TRBJ2-2, with 7 bases fitting TRBD2. Trimming removed 0 bases from V and 4 bases from J; junction bases left unmatched: 6. CDR1 is SGHRS, CDR2 YFSETQ, per germline. The CDR3 is 16 amino acids. As DNA, the CDR3 is TGCGCCAGCAGCTTGGTGGCGGGAGACGTCACCGGGGAGCTGTTTTTT. Protein product: CASSLVAGDVTGELFF. Looking up the rest from reference TRBV5-1 and TRBJ2-2 gives the full variable domain: KAGVTQTPRYLIKTRGQQVTLSCSPISGHRSVSWYQQTPGQGLQFLFEYFSETQRNKGNFPGRFSGRQFSNSRSEMNVSTLELGDSALYLCASSLVAGDVTGELFFGEGSRLTVL.

The chain uses TRBV5-1 and TRBJ2-7; a weak D match, TRBD2 (5 bases). V was pared by 0 bases and J by 2 bases, with 15 bases between. This CDR3 spans 16 amino acids. The germline CDR1 and CDR2 sequences are SGHRS and YFSETQ. The CDR3 bases are TGCGCCAGCAGCTTGGCCGGGGAGCGCCTGACCTACGAGCAGTACTTC. This sequence encodes CASSLAGERLTYEQYF.

The chain couples TRBV19 to TRBJ2-5; D perhaps matches TRBD1 (6 bases). The length of the CDR3 is 13 residues. Germline loops: CDR1 LNHDA, CDR2 SQIVND (reference sequence). Deletions cut 3 bases from V and 4 bases from J, with 9 bases between. CDR3 sequence (DNA): TGTGCCAGTAGTATCAGGGGCCCAGAGACCCAGTACTTC. This encodes CASSIRGPETQYF.

The rearrangement joins TRBV9 to TRBJ2-3; 11 nucleotides agree with TRBD2. J was trimmed by 4 bases and V by 0 bases; bases with no gene match: 4. The CDR3 has 16 amino acids. Germline-derived CDR1 and CDR2 are SGDLS and YYNGEE. The CDR3 DNA follows: TGTGCCAGCAGCGTAGCGACTAGCGGGACCTCAGATACGCAGTATTTT. Protein product: CASSVATSGTSDTQYF.

The gene calls are TRBV6-5 and TRBJ1-3, with 10 bases lining up with TRBD1. Looked up from germline, CDR1 is MNHEY and CDR2 is SVGAGI. The CDR3 loop spans 15 amino acids. J gave up 0 bases and V 7 bases, and 3 bases lay outside the gene matches. In DNA, the CDR3 is TGTGCCAGCACGGGACAGGGGATCTCTGGAAACACCATATATTTT. This codes for CASTGQGISGNTIYF.

The chain employs TRBV19 and TRBJ2-7, with TRBD2 matching 10 bases. CDR3 length equals 17 residues. The J segment lost 3 bases and the V segment lost 1 base, leaving 9 bases of the junction unmatched. Germline assignment: CDR1 LNHDA and CDR2 SQIVND (reference sequence). CDR3 protein: CASSIAVAASGSYEQYF. CDR3 nucleotides: TGTGCCAGTAGTATAGCGGTAGCGGCTAGCGGGAGCTACGAGCAGTACTTC.

The chain uses TRBV5-1 and TRBJ2-5; 7 bases line up with TRBD2. The CDR3 spans 18 residues. Germline V gives CDR1 SGHRS, CDR2 YFSETQ. Germline trimming cut 2 bases from V and 7 bases from J; bases unmatched to any gene: 20. This chain's CDR3 is CASSLGGLAGIPRGTQYF. CDR3 coding DNA: TGCGCCAGCAGCTTAGGTGGATTAGCGGGCATCCCGAGGGGGACCCAGTACTTC.

The chain has TRBV9 and TRBJ2-1; D is perhaps TRBD2 (5 bases). V was pared by 6 bases and J by 0 bases, with 13 bases between. Germline V gene data show CDR1 as SGDLS and CDR2 as YYNGEE. The CDR3 covers 15 residues. CDR3 in amino acids: CASTHREGSYNEQFF. In DNA form, the CDR3 reads TGTGCCAGCACCCACCGCGAGGGCTCCTACAATGAGCAGTTCTTC.

The chain couples TRBV13 to TRBJ2-7; TRBD1 is a possible D gene (6 bases). The ends were cut back, 2 bases at V and 1 base at J, with 9 bases in the middle. Germline assignment: CDR1 PRHDT and CDR2 FYEKMQ (reference sequence). The CDR3 runs to 14 residues. CDR3 sequence (DNA): TGTGCCAGCAGCTTATTTCAGGGGTCCTACGAGCAGTACTTC. Its protein product is CASSLFQGSYEQYF.

The chain joins TRBV28 to TRBJ1-5; D remains unclear. There are 15 residues in the CDR3. V dropped 7 bases and J dropped 11 bases, with 24 bases sitting between them. CDR1 is MDHEN, CDR2 SYDVKM, per germline. CDR3 nucleotides: TGTGCCAGCAACCCCGCCGGGGTTGGGGTTTTGTCCCAGCATTTT. Residues: CASNPAGVGVLSQHF.

This rearrangement joins TRBV9 to TRBJ2-1; TRBD1 aligns across 9 bases. The V gene end was trimmed by 0 bases and the J gene end by 7 bases; junction bases not matched to a gene: 14. The CDR3 totals 18 residues. The germline V gene encodes CDR1 SGDLS and CDR2 YYNGEE. CDR3: CASSVEGSGTGSSNEQFF. CDR3 DNA: TGTGCCAGCAGCGTAGAGGGGTCAGGGACAGGGTCGAGTAATGAGCAGTTCTTC.

About this clone itself: Other DNA sequences within the sample encode an identical CDR3. The rearrangement joins TRBV27 to TRBJ2-7; 8 bases are a match to TRBD2. Germline V lookup: CDR1 MNHEY, CDR2 SMNVEV (reference sequence). V lost 6 bases and J lost 0; bases outside the gene matches: 7. CDR3 length: 15 amino acids. CDR3 sequence: CASSLTSVGSYEQYF. CDR3 DNA sequence: TGTGCCAGCAGCCTGACTAGCGTGGGCTCCTACGAGCAGTACTTC.

The V call is TRBV5-6, the J call TRBJ2-5; D not certain. The CDR3 length is 12 residues. The ends were cut back, 2 bases at V and 5 bases at J, with 7 bases in the middle. Germline-derived CDR1 and CDR2 are SGHDT and YYEEEE. Here the CDR3 reads CASSLALETQYF. CDR3 sequence (DNA): TGTGCCAGCAGCTTAGCGTTGGAGACCCAGTACTTC.